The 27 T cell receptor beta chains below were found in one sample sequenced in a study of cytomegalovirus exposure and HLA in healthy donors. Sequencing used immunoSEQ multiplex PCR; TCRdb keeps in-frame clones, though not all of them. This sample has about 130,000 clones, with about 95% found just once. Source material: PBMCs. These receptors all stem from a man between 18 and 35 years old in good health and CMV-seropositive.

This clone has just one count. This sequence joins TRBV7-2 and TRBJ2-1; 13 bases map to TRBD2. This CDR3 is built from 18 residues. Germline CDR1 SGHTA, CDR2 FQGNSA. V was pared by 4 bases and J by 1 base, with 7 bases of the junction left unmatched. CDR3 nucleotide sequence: TGTGCCAGCAGCTCCCGGACTAGCGGGAGAGAATCCTACAATGAGCAGTTCTTC. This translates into CASSSRTSGRESYNEQFF.

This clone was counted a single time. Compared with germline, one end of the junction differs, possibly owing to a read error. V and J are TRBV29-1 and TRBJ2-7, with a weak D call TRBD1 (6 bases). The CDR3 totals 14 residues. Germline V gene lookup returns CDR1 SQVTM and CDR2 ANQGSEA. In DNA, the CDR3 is TGCAGCGTGGAAGAGGCAGGGGCCACCTACGAGCAGTACTTC. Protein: CSVEEAGATYEQYF.

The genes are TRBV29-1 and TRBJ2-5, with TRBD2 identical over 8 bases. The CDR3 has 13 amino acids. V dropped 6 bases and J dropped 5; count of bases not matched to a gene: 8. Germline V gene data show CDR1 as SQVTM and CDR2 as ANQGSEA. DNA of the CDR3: TGCAGCGTGCCGACTAGCGCGGGGGAGACCCAGTACTTC. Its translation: CSVPTSAGETQYF.

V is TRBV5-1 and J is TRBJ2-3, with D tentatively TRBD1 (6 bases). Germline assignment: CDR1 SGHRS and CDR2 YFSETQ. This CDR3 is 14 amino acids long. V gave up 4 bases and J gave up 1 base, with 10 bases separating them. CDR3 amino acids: CASSPGEGTDTQYF. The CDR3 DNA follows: TGCGCCAGCAGCCCAGGGGAAGGCACAGATACGCAGTATTTT.

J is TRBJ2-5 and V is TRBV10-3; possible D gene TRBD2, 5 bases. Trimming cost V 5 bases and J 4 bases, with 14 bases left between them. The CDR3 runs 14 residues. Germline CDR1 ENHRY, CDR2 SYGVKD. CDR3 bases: TGTGCCATCAGTCCCACTAGTCCCATAGAGACCCAGTACTTC. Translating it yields CAISPTSPIETQYF.

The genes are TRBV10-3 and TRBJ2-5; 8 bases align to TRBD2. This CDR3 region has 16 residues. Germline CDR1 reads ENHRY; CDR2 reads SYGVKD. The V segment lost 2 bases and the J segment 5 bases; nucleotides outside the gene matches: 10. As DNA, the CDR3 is TGTGCCATCAGTGAGGAGGATAGCGGGATGGGGGAGACCCAGTACTTC. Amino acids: CAISEEDSGMGETQYF.

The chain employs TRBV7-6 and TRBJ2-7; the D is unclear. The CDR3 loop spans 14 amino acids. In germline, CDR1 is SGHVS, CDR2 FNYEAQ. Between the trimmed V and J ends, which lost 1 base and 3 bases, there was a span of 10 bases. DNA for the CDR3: TGTGCCAGCAGCTTAGGACACAAGCTCTACGAGCAGTACTTC. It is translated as CASSLGHKLYEQYF.

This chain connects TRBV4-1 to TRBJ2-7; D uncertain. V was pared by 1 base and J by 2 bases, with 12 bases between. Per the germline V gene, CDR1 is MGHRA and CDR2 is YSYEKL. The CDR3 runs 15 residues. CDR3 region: CASSQATTFTYEQYF. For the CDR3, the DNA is TGCGCCAGCAGCCAAGCCACGACATTTACCTACGAGCAGTACTTC.

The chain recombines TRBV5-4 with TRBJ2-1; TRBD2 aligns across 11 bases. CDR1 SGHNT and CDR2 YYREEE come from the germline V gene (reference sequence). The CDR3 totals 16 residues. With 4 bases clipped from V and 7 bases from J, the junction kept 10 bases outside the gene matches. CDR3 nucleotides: TGTGCCAGCAGCGGGCCGACTAGCGGGAAAGGTAATGAGCAGTTCTTC. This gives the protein CASSGPTSGKGNEQFF.

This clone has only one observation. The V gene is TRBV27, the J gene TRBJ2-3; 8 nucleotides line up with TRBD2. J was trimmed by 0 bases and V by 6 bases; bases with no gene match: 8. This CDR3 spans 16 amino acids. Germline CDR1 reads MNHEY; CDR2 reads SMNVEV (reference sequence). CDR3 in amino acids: CASSPRGGRSTDTQYF. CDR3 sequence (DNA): TGTGCCAGCAGCCCGCGTGGCGGGAGGAGCACAGATACGCAGTATTTT.

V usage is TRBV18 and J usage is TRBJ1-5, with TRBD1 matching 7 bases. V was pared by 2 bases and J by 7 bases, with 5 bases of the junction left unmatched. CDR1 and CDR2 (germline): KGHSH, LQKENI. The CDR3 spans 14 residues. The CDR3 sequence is CASSPATGDQPQHF. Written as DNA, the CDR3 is TGTGCCAGCTCACCAGCTACAGGGGACCAGCCCCAGCATTTT.

CDR3 nucleotide sequence: TGTGCCAGCAGTTCCCCGAGCAGGGGGCTTTTGGAGACCCAGTACTTC. It translates to CASSSPSRGLLETQYF. The J gene is TRBJ2-5, the V gene TRBV28, with TRBD1 matching over 8 bases. V lost 4 bases and J lost 5; bases outside the gene matches: 12. The CDR3 loop spans 16 amino acids. In germline, CDR1 is MDHEN, CDR2 SYDVKM. Based on the CDR3 plus reference TRBV28 and TRBJ2-5, the full variable domain is DVKVTQSSRYLVKRTGEKVFLECVQDMDHENMFWYRQDPGLGLRLIYFSYDVKMKEKGDIPEGYSVSREKKERFSLILESASTNQTSMYLCASSSPSRGLLETQYFGPGTRLLVL.

This CDR3 is CASSLGLGGLAGSTDTQYF. CDR3 bases: TGTGCCAGCAGCTTGGGTCTGGGAGGACTAGCGGGATCAACAGATACGCAGTATTTT. J is TRBJ2-3 and V is TRBV5-8, with 12 nucleotides matching TRBD2. CDR3 size: 19 residues. Germline values: CDR1 SGHTS, CDR2 YDEGEE. The ends lost 0 bases at V and 3 bases at J; junction bases unmatched: 11.

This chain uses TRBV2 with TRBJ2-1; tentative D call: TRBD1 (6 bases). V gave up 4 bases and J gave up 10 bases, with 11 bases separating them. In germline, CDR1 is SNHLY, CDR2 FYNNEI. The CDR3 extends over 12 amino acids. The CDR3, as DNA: TGTGCCAGCAGTGTTGGGGGCAACGAGCAGTTCTTC. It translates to CASSVGGNEQFF. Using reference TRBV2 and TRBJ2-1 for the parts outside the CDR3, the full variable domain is EPEVTQTPSHQVTQMGQEVILRCVPISNHLYFYWYRQILGQKVEFLVSFYNNEISEKSEIFDDQFSVERPDGSNFTLKIRSTKLEDSAMYFCASSVGGNEQFFGPGTRLTVL.

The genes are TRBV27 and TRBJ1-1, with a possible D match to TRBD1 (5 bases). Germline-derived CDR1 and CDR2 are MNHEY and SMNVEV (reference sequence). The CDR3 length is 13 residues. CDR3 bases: TGTGCTGCAAGCGGGGGAGTAAACACTGAAGCTTTCTTT. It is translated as CAASGGVNTEAFF.

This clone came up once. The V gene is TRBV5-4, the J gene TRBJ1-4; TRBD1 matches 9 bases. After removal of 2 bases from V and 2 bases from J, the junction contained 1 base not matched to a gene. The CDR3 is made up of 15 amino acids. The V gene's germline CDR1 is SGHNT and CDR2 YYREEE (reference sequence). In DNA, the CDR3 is TGTGCCAGCAGCTTAGGGACAGGGACTAATGAAAAACTGTTTTTT. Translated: CASSLGTGTNEKLFF.

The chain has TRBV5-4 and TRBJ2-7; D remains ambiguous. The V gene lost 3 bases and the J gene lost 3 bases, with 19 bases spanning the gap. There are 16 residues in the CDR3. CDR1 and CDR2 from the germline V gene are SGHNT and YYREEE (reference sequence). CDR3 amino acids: CASSSSGRGYYYEQYF. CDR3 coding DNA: TGTGCCAGCAGCTCGAGTGGTAGAGGCTATTACTACGAGCAGTACTTC. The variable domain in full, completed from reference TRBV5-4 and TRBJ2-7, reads ETGVTQSPTHLIKTRGQQVTLRCSSQSGHNTVSWYQQALGQGPQFIFQYYREEENGRGNFPPRFSGLQFPNYSSELNVNALELDDSALYLCASSSSGRGYYYEQYFGPGTRLTVT.

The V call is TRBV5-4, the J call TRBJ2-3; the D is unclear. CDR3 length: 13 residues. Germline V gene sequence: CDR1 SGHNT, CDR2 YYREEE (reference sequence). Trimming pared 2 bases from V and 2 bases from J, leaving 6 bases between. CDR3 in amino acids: CASSFQVTDTQYF. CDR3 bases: TGTGCCAGCAGCTTTCAGGTCACAGATACGCAGTATTTT.

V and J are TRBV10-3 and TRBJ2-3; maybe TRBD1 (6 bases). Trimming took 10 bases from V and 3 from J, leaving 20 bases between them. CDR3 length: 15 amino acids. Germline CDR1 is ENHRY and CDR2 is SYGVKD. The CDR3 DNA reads TGTGCCACCTTTGAGGGGGATTTAAGGACAGATACGCAGTATTTT. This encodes CATFEGDLRTDTQYF.

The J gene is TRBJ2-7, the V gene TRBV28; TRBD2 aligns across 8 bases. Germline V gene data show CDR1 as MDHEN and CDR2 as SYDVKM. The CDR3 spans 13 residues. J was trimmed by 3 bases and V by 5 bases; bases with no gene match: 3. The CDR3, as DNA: TGTGCCAGCAGTCTCCGGGGGGGCTACGAGCAGTACTTC. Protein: CASSLRGGYEQYF.

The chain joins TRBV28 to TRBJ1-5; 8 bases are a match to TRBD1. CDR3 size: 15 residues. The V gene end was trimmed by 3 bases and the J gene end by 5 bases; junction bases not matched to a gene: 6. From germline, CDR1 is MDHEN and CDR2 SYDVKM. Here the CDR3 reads CASSLYRGIDQPQHF. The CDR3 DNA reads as TGTGCCAGCAGTTTGTACAGGGGGATTGATCAGCCCCAGCATTTT.

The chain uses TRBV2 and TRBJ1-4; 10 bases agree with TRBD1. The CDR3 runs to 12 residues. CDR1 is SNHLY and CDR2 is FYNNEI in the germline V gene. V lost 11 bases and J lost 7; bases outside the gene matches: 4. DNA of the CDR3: TGTGCCGGCGGGACAGGGGCTGAAAAACTGTTTTTT. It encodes CAGGTGAEKLFF.

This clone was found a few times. CDR3 bases: TGTGCCAGCAGTCATCCTCCTAGCGGGACCGTGGGAACCCTCTACGAGCAGTACTTC. Amino acid sequence: CASSHPPSGTVGTLYEQYF. The chain combines TRBV28 with TRBJ2-7; 9 positions match TRBD2. The germline V gene encodes CDR1 MDHEN and CDR2 SYDVKM. Trimming removed 5 bases from V and 3 bases from J; junction bases left unmatched: 20. This CDR3 is built from 19 residues.

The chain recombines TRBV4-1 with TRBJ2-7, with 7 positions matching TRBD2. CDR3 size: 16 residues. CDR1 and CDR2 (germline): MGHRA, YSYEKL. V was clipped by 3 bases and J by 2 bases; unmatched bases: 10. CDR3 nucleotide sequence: TGCGCCAGCAGCCAGGAAGAGCGGGGACTTACCTACGAGCAGTACTTC. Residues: CASSQEERGLTYEQYF.

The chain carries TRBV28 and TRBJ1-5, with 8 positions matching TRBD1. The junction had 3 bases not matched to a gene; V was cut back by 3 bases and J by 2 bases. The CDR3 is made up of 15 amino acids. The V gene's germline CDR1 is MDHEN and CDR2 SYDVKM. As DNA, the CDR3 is TGTGCCAGCAGTTTCCCAGGGGGCGGCAATCAGCCCCAGCATTTT. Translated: CASSFPGGGNQPQHF. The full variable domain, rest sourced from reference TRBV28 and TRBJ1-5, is DVKVTQSSRYLVKRTGEKVFLECVQDMDHENMFWYRQDPGLGLRLIYFSYDVKMKEKGDIPEGYSVSREKKERFSLILESASTNQTSMYLCASSFPGGGNQPQHFGDGTRLSIL.

The DNA for the CDR3 is TGTGCCAGCAGTTTACTGTACTCTAGCACAGATACGCAGTATTTT. Translating it yields CASSLLYSSTDTQYF. The chain uses TRBV27 and TRBJ2-3; D remains ambiguous. V was shortened by 2 bases and J by 0 bases, with 9 bases between the two germline ends. Germline CDR1 MNHEY, CDR2 SMNVEV (reference sequence). This CDR3 contains 15 residues.

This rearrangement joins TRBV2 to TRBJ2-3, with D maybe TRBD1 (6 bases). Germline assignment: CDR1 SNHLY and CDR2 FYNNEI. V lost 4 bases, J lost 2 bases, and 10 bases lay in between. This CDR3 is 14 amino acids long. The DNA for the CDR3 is TGTGCCAGCAGTGGGACAGCTTACACAGATACGCAGTATTTT. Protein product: CASSGTAYTDTQYF.